This TCR beta chain comes out of a study of blood T cell dynamics during melanoma immunotherapy. Stated time point: week 3, after first cycle of checkpoint inhibitor. Sampling occurred pretreatment (T0) and at week 3 (W3), after cycle one of checkpoint blockade. Patients with prior systemic cancer treatment, concomitant immunosuppressants, or other active malignancies were excluded. This CDR3 is built from 14 residues. Per germline, CDR1 LNHNV and CDR2 YYDKDF (reference sequence). Trimming stripped 2 bases from V and 5 bases from J, with 12 bases between. Clones were sequenced by immunoSEQ multiplex PCR, and TCRdb holds only the in-frame ones, with some missing. The sample lists 10,000 to 15,000 clones; around 89% were seen once.

The chain recombines TRBV15 with TRBJ2-5, with D unclear. The TCR comes from a human donor with melanoma. Material: blood, obtained from a patient treated with checkpoint blockade. The CDR3: CATSRTPSGETQYF. CDR3 in DNA: TGTGCCACCAGCAGAACTCCCTCGGGCGAGACCCAGTACTTC.